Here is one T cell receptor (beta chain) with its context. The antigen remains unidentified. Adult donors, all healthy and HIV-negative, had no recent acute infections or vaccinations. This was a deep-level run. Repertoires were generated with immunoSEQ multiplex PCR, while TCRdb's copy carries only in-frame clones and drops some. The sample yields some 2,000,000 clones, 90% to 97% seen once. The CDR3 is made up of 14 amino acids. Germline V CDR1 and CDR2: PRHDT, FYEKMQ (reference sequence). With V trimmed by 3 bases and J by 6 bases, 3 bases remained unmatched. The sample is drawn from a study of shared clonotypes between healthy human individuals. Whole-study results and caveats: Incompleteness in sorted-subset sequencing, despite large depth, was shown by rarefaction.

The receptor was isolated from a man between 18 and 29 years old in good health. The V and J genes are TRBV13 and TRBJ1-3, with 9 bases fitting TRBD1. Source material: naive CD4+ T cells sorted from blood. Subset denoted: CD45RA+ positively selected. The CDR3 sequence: CASSFRQGENTIYF. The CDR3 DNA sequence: TGTGCCAGCAGCTTCCGACAGGGGGAAAACACCATATATTTT.